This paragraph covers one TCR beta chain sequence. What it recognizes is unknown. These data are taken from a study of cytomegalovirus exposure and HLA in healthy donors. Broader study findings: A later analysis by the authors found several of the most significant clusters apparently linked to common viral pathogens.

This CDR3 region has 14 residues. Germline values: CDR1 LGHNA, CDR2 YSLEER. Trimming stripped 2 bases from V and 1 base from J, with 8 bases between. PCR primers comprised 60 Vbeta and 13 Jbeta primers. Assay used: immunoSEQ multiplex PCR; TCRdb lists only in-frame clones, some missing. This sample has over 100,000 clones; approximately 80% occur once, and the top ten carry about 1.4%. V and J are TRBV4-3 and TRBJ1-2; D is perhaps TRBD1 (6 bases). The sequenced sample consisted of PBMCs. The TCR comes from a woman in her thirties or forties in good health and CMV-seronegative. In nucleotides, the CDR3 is TGCGCCAGCAGCCAACAGGGGAGTAACTATGGCTACACCTTC. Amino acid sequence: CASSQQGSNYGYTF.